This entry concerns a single T cell receptor beta chain. This clonotype has a handful of counts. Its antigen is currently not known. No base quality values were provided; no much bigger clone lies one nucleotide off. These data belong to a study of regulatory T cells in long-lasting Graves disease listed by TCRdb under 2021. General notes on the study: In the newly diagnosed Graves' disease group, patients had been taking antithyroid drugs for less than 3 months. Patients with persistent Graves' disease were compared with patients with newly diagnosed Graves' disease using TCR sequencing and RNA sequencing of peripheral blood. The study was conducted in China and was registered as a clinical trial. TCR sequencing covered some 13 persistent and around 20 newly diagnosed Graves' disease patients, around 35 samples in total. What the research found in general, with its limitations: Sequencing and analysis were limited to the TCR beta chain. The small sample size was acknowledged by the authors as a limitation that may reduce accuracy. Lower TCR Shannon entropy and fewer highly expanded clones were observed in persistent Graves' disease patients than in newly diagnosed patients, which suggested clonal expansion. Peripheral blood alone was examined, since thyroid tissue, which constituted the primary lesion, could not be accessed. Persistent patients shared more public clonotypes among themselves (around 2,700) than newly diagnosed patients did (approximately 900).

The time point label of this sample denotes: newly diagnosed GD, antithyroid drugs for less than 3 months. For both TCR sequencing and RNA sequencing, RNA was extracted from PBMCs in TRIzol. The diagnosis of Graves' disease followed American Thyroid Association guidelines. Recruitment of patients was carried out at an endocrinology department in Xi'an, China. Each patient gave approximately 10 milliliters of peripheral blood, collected in an EDTA anticoagulant tube. Ficoll Paque Plus density gradient separation was used to isolate PBMCs, and no further T cell sorting was performed. RNA quality was checked with an Agilent 2100 Bioanalyzer and agarose gel, and concentration with a NanoDrop 2000. The library relied on multiplex PCR. TCRdb records Illumina HiSeq 4000 as the sequencer. To build TCR beta libraries, CDR3 regions were amplified by Arm-PCR using iRepertoire HTBI primers. PCR products were gel purified before sequencing. In the paper's pipeline: A total of some 60 TRBV and approximately 15 TRBJ segments were identified across samples and were used for gene usage analysis of CDR3 amino acid clonotypes. COPE and FqMerger were used to merge the filtered high-quality paired reads into contigs. BLAST was used to align contigs to the IMGT TRBV, TRBD and TRBJ reference genes, and CDR3 was defined following IMGT. Clonotypes above 0.1% frequency were classified as highly expanded clones. Shannon entropy served as the measure of repertoire diversity, while the Gini coefficient captured V-J evenness. A clonotype was considered public if more than one individual shared it. The raw public data were reprocessed by TCRdb itself: fastp quality trimming at Q25, MiXCR clonotype calling, in-frame beta chains only. Merged by CDR3 protein, the rows form single entries marked with the most common genes and DNA. The V and J calls were determined by TCRdb, not by the authors. In all, the sample holds over 500,000 distinct CDR3 sequences, and 15% to 20% of those were seen once. Approximately 18% of the sample belongs to the ten largest clones.

This sample was also put to use in a study of T cells in Graves' hyperthyroidism and ophthalmopathy. As that second paper reports: Stable Graves' hyperthyroidism was defined as no progression to ophthalmopathy during 18 months of follow-up. The hyperthyroidism patients were between 18 and 65 years old and newly diagnosed, with a disease duration of less than 2 months. The study excluded patients with uncontrolled infections, other autoimmune diseases, pregnancy or lactation. Diagnoses were based on clinical symptoms, serum thyroxine and TRAb, thyroid ultrasound and orbital computed tomography. The first round of RT-PCR for the TCR CDR3 was performed with the HTBI primer set and the Qiagen OneStep RT-PCR kit. Most expanded thyroid clonotypes (frequency above 0.001) were also found in blood, which suggests that blood repertoires may mirror thyroid immune responses. A 13 V-J signature model separated ophthalmopathy from stable hyperthyroidism, with around 90% sensitivity and about 81% specificity in cross-validation and 80%/75% in testing. In validation, the model predicted progression to ophthalmopathy a median of 6.5 months before onset, with about 67% sensitivity and roughly 77% specificity. To identify distinguishing TCR V-J signatures, a discovery cohort of 90 to 100 patients was used, comprising 40 to 45 with Graves' ophthalmopathy and around 60 with stable Graves' hyperthyroidism. Whether ophthalmopathy could be predicted prospectively was tested in an independent validation cohort made up of roughly 19 hyperthyroidism patients plus 17 patients who later progressed to ophthalmopathy. The roughly 90 discovery patients were divided at random into training and test sets in a 7:3 ratio. In addition, the study compared T-cell repertoires in thyroid tissue and in blood from five to seven Graves' hyperthyroidism patients. After blood sampling, hyperthyroidism patients were treated with methimazole at a starting dose of 30 mg daily, and ophthalmopathy patients were treated with high-dose intravenous methylprednisolone. Libraries were constructed in a second round of multiplex PCR, after which size selection and purification were carried out. Libraries were sequenced paired-end with 100 bp reads on an Illumina HiSeq2000. Raw data were processed with SOAPnuke, discarding reads with adapters, uncalled bases, mean Phred below 15, or no exact constant-primer or identifier match. COPE v1.2.5 was used to merge the high-quality paired reads, and each unique nucleotide sequence was defined as a clonotype. Clonotypes were aligned to IMGT TRBV, TRBD and TRBJ reference segments using MiTCR v1.1. The analysis included only V-J combinations with a frequency above 0.0001, which together covered 99.2% of the repertoires. A TCS score was defined as the ratio of F50 (clonal expansion) to E x V (chaos), with BLOSUM62-based TCRdist applied between CDR3 peptides within each V-J. Welch's t-statistics and random forest reduced roughly 500 V-J features to roughly 13, which were used in a naive Bayes classifier (R e1071). No statistical method was used to set the sample size in advance, and investigators knew the group allocation. According to the paper, TCR Vbeta CDR3 sequencing was carried out on over 130 peripheral blood samples, which came from 40 to 45 ophthalmopathy, under 80 hyperthyroidism and some 17 progressor patients.

Sequencing used peripheral blood mononuclear cells (PBMCs), obtained at new diagnosis, from a patient treated with antithyroid drugs. This receptor was obtained from a woman in her twenties or thirties with Graves disease. Donor details come from another sample of the same person, matched by shared clones.

The DNA reads as follows: TGTGCCAGCAGCTTAGTCAAAATGACAGTAGGTGGATATGGCTACACCTTC. Its protein is CASSLVKMTVGGYGYTF. Recombination connected TRBV7-9 to TRBJ1-2, and perhaps TRBD1 as D gene, on 5 matching bases. CDR1 and CDR2 (SEHNR, FQNEAQ) derive from the germline V gene (reference sequence). V loses 1 base, J loses 5 bases, and the germline ends lie 20 bases apart. The CDR3 numbers 17 residues from cysteine through phenylalanine. CDR3 DNA only is kept here, 51 bases in frame from base 1.